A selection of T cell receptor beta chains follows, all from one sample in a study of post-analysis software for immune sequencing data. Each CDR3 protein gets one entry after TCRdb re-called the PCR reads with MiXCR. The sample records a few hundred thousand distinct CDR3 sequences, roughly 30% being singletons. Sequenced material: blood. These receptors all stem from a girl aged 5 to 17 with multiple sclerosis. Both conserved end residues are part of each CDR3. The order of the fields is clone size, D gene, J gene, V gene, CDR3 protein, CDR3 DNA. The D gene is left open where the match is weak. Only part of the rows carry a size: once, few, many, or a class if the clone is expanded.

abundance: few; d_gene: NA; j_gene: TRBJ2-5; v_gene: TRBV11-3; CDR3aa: CASSPGPGETQYF; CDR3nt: TGTGCCAGCAGCCCCGGACCCGGAGAGACCCAGTACTTC
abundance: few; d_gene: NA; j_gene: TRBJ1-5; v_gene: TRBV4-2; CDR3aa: CASSQTRNQPQHF; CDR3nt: TGTGCCAGCAGCCAAACCCGCAATCAGCCCCAGCATTTT
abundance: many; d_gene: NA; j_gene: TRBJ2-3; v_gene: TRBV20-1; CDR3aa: CSATDRTDTQYF; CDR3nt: TGCAGTGCAACGGACCGCACAGATACGCAGTATTTT
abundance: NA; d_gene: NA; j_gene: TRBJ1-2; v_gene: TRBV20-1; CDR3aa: CSAKRGGANYGYTF; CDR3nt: TGCAGTGCCAAACGCGGGGGGGCTAACTATGGCTACACCTTC
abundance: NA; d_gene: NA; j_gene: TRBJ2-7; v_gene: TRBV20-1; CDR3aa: CSGGGRRESYEQYF; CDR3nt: TGCAGTGGTGGGGGACGCAGGGAATCCTACGAGCAGTACTTC
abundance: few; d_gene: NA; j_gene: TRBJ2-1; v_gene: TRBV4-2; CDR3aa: CASSPVGDKGYNEQFF; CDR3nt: TGTGCCAGCAGCCCGGTGGGGGACAAGGGATACAATGAGCAGTTCTTC
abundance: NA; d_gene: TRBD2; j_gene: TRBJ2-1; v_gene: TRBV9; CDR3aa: CASSEGTSGPYNEQFF; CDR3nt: TGTGCCAGCAGCGAGGGGACTAGCGGACCCTACAATGAGCAGTTCTTC
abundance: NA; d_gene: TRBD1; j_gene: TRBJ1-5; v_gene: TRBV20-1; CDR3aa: CSELQGIISNQPQHF; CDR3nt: TGCAGTGAGTTACAGGGGATTATAAGCAATCAGCCCCAGCATTTT
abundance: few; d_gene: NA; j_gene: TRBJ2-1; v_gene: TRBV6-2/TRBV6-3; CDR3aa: CASSYSSNEQFF; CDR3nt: TGTGCCAGCAGTTACTCATCAAATGAGCAGTTCTTC
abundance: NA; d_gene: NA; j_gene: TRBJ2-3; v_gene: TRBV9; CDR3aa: CASSVGAPTDTQYF; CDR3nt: TGTGCCAGCAGCGTAGGGGCTCCGACAGATACGCAGTATTTT
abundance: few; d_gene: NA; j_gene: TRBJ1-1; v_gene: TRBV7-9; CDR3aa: CASSLEGKKSTEAFF; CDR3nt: TGTGCCAGCAGCTTAGAGGGGAAAAAGAGCACTGAAGCTTTCTTT
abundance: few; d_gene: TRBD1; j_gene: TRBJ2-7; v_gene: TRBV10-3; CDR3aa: CAIRKGQGHEQYF; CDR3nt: TGTGCCATCAGGAAGGGACAGGGCCACGAGCAGTACTTC
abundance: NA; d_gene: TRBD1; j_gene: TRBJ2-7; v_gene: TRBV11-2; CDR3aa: CASSLGVRGRRYEQYF; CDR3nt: TGTGCCAGCAGCTTAGGGGTTAGGGGGCGAAGGTACGAGCAGTACTTC
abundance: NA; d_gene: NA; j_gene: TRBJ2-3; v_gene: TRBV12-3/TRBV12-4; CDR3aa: CASSLGTILTQYF; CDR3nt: TGTGCCAGCAGTTTAGGTACTATCCTCACGCAGTATTTT
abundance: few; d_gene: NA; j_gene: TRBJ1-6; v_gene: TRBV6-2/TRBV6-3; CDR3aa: CASSQQGLSSPLHF; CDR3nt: TGTGCCAGCAGTCAACAGGGATTAAGTTCACCCCTCCACTTT
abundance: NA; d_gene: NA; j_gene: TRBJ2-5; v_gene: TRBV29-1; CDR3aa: CSVWGEVPETQYF; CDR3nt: TGCAGCGTTTGGGGTGAAGTCCCCGAGACCCAGTACTTC
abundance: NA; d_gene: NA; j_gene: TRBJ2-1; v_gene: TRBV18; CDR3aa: CASSDDSREQFF; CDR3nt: TGTGCCAGCTCCGACGACAGTAGGGAGCAGTTCTTC
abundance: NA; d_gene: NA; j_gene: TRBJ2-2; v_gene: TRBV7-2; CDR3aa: CASSLVPQGAGELFF; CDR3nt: TGTGCCAGCAGCTTAGTGCCGCAGGGTGCCGGGGAGCTGTTTTTT
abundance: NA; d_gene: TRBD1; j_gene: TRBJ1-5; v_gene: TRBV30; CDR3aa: CAWKGQGHQPQHF; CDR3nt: TGTGCCTGGAAGGGACAGGGGCACCAGCCCCAGCATTTT
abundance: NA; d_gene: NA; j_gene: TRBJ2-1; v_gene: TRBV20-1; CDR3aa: CSASAPFRADLNEQFF; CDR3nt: TGCAGTGCTAGTGCCCCGTTTCGAGCGGACCTGAATGAGCAGTTCTTC
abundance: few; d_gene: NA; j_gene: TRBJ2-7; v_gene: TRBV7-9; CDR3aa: CASSSTDGSYEQYF; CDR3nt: TGTGCCAGCAGCTCCACGGACGGATCCTACGAGCAGTACTTC
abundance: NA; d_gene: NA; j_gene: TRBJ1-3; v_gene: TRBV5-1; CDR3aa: CASSLVPSRFGNTIYF; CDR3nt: TGCGCCAGCAGCTTGGTGCCATCACGCTTTGGAAACACCATATATTTT
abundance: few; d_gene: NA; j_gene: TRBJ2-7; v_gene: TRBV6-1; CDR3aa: CASSGGGRGAYEQYF; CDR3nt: TGTGCCAGCAGTGGAGGGGGACGGGGCGCCTACGAGCAGTACTTC
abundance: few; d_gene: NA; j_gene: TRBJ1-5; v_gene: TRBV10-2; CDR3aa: CASSDSHSNQPQHF; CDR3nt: TGCGCCAGCAGTGACAGCCATAGCAATCAGCCCCAGCATTTT
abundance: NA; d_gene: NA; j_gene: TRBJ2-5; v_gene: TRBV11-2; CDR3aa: CASSSFAGVWGTQYF; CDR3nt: TGTGCCAGCAGCTCTTTCGCAGGGGTTTGGGGGACCCAGTACTTC
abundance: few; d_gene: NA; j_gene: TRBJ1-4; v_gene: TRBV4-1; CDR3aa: CASSQPDDTTNEKLFF; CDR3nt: TGCGCCAGCAGCCAACCTGATGACACAACTAATGAAAAACTGTTTTTT
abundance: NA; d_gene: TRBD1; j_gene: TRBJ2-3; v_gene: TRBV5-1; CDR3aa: CASSSTGQGFTDTQYF; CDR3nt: TGCGCCAGCAGCTCTACCGGACAGGGGTTCACAGATACGCAGTATTTT
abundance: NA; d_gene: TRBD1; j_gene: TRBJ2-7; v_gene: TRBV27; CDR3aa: CATAVDRGFDRQYF; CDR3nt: TGTGCCACCGCCGTGGACAGGGGTTTCGATCGGCAGTACTTC
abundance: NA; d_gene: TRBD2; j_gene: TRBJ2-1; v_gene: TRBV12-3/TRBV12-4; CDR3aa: CASSSGLASNEQFF; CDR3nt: TGTGCCAGCAGTTCGGGACTAGCGTCCAATGAGCAGTTCTTC
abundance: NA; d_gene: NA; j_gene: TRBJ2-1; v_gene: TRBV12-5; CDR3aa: CASGGAGANEQFF; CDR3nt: TGCGCTAGTGGCGGGGCAGGGGCGAATGAGCAGTTCTTC
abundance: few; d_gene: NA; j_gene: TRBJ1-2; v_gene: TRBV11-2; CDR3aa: CASSRAFDYGYTF; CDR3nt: TGTGCCAGCAGCCGGGCCTTTGACTATGGCTACACCTTC
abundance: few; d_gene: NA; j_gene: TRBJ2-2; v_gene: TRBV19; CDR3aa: CASSTRLMGGLFF; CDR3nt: TGTGCCAGTAGTACCCGTCTTATGGGAGGGCTGTTTTTT
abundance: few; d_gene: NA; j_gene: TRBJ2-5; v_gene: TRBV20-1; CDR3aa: CSARDGGGRQETQYF; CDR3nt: TGCAGTGCTAGAGACGGCGGGGGCCGCCAAGAGACCCAGTACTTC
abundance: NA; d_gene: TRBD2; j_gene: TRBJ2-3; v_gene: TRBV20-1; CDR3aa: CSARLTSGWDTQYF; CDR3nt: TGCAGTGCTAGATTGACTAGCGGATGGGATACGCAGTATTTT
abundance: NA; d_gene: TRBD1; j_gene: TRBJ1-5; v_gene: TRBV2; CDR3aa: CAGSGTGGNQPQHF; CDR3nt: TGTGCCGGAAGCGGGACAGGGGGCAATCAGCCCCAGCATTTT
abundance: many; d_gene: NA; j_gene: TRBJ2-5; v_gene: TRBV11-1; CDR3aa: CASSLADGVQETQYF; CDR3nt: TGTGCCAGCAGCTTAGCTGATGGAGTCCAAGAGACCCAGTACTTC
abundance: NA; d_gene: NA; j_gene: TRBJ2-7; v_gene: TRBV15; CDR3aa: CATSRAVDYEQYF; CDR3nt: TGTGCCACCAGCAGAGCCGTTGATTACGAGCAGTACTTC
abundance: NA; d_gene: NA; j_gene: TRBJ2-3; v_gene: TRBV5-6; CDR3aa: CASLLDLNTDTQYF; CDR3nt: TGTGCCAGCCTACTTGACTTAAACACAGATACGCAGTATTTT
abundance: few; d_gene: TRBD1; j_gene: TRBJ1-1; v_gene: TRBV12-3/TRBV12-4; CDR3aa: CASCPGRGRGSTEAFF; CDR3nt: TGTGCCAGCTGCCCGGGCAGGGGGCGCGGGAGCACTGAAGCTTTCTTT
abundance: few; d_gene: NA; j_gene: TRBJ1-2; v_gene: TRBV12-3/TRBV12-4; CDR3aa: CASSPERGNYGYTF; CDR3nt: TGTGCCAGCAGTCCGGAGAGGGGGAACTATGGCTACACCTTC
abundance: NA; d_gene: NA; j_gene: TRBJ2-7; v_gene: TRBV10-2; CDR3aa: CASSDSGSSYEQYF; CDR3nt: TGCGCCAGCAGTGACTCGGGGAGCTCCTACGAGCAGTACTTC
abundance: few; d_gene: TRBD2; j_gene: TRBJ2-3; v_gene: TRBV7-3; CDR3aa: CASSLISGGNTSTDTQYF; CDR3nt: TGTGCCAGCAGCTTAATTAGCGGGGGGAACACTAGCACAGATACGCAGTATTTT
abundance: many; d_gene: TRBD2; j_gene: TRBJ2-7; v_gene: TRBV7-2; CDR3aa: CASSPGLAGGTYEQYF; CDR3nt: TGTGCCAGCAGCCCGGGACTAGCGGGGGGGACTTACGAGCAGTACTTC
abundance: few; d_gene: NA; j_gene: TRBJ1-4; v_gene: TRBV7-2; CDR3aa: CELATNEKLFF; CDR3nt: TGTGAACTTGCAACTAATGAAAAACTGTTTTTT
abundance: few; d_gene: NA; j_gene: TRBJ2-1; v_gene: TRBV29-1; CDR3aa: CSVGSSVLYNEQFF; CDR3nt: TGCAGCGTCGGTTCTTCTGTCCTTTACAATGAGCAGTTCTTC
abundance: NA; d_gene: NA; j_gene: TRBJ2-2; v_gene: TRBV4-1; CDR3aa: CASSQADWSTGELFF; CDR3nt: TGCGCCAGCAGCCAGGCAGACTGGTCCACCGGGGAGCTGTTTTTT
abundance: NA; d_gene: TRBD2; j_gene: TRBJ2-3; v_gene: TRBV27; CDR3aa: CAIKRGAGDTQYF; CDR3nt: TGTGCCATCAAGCGGGGGGCTGGAGATACGCAGTATTTT
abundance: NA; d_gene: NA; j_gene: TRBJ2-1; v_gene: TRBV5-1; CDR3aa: CASSGAGDNEQFF; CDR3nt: TGCGCCAGCAGCGGCGCGGGCGACAATGAGCAGTTCTTC